This T cell receptor (beta chain) was recovered during a study of neurological immune-mediated disorders. The cDNA was generated through 5'RACE incorporating 10-nucleotide random UMIs. Whenever a sequencing run was performed, it yielded over 190 million TCR-beta sequences from 15-18 subjects. TCRdb reprocessed the 5' RACE reads via MiXCR and lists one record per CDR3 protein. Seen here are about 48,000 distinct CDR3 sequences, around 10% observed once, and the top ten hold 21%. Stored at -80 C, 2 million PBMCs were the source of the unsorted libraries. Germline V gives CDR1 SGHTA, CDR2 FQGNSA. The CDR3 has 15 residues. As regards this clonotype: This may be a read error, as it is one base from a much larger clone.

V is TRBV7-2 and J is TRBJ2-2, with unresolved D. This sequence originates from a woman between 35 and 50 years old with HTLV-1-associated myelopathy (HAM/TSP). Sequencing was carried out using PBMCs. CDR3 region: CASSSEATNAGELFF. CDR3 bases: TGTGCCAGCAGCTCCGAGGCCACGAACGCCGGGGAGCTGTTTTTT.